The clone carrying this T cell receptor beta chain has a handful of counts. It is likely a read error: a sequence one base away is far more abundant. This sample was taken from a study of low-dose radiotherapy and immunotherapy resistance in tumors. Study information: 1 Gy per fraction was delivered to Cohort 2 every two weeks, for 13 Gy total over 26 weeks.

TRAV- and TRBV-specific primers primed first-strand cDNA, covering alpha and beta chains. With a V-primer adapter and a constant-region primer, TCRs were amplified for about 22 PCR cycles. TCRdb redid the calling of the reads with MiXCR, one entry per CDR3 protein. Among around 68,000 distinct CDR3 sequences, around 27% were seen once, and the ten largest hold about 7%. Germline V lookup: CDR1 MNHEY, CDR2 SMNVEV (reference sequence). The CDR3 spans 15 residues. Time point meaning: before trial treatment. Low-dose radiotherapy, low-dose cyclophosphamide, aspirin, ipilimumab and nivolumab were all given to the donors. Eligible patients had advanced solid tumors lacking tumor-infiltrating lymphocytes.

The V and J genes are TRBV27 and TRBJ2-2; tentatively, D is TRBD1 or TRBD2 (5 bases each). The sequence derives from a male donor with rectosigmoid adenocarcinoma. Material: PBMCs, obtained before treatment. In nucleotides, the CDR3 is TGTGCCACCAGTGACGGGACCATACCCACCGGGGAGCTGTTTTTT. Translation: CATSDGTIPTGELFF.